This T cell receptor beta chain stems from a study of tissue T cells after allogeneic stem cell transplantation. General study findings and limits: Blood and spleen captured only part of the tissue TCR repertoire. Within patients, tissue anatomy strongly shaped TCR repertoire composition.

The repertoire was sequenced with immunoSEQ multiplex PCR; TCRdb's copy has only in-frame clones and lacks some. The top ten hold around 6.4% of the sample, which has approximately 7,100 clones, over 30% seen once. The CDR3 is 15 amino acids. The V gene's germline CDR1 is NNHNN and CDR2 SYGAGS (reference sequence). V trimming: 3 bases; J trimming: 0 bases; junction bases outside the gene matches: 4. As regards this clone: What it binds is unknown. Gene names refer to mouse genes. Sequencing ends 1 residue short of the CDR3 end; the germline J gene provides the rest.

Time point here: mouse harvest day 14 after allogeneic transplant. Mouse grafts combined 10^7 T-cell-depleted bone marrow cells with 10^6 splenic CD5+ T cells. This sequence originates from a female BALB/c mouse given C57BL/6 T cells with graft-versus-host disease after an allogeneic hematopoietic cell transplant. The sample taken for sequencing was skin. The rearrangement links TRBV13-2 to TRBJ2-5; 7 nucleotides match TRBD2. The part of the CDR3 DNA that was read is TGTGCCAGCGGTGCTCGACTGGGTAACCAAGACACCCAGTAC. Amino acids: CASGARLGNQDTQY. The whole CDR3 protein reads CASGARLGNQDTQYF.